Listed below are T cell receptor beta chains from one sample, sequenced in a study of cytomegalovirus exposure and HLA in healthy donors. Measured with immunoSEQ multiplex PCR; TCRdb has only the in-frame clones, and not every one. The repertoire holds 95,000 to 120,000 clones, with approximately 74% as singletons. What was sequenced was PBMCs. Receptors originate from a woman in her thirties or forties in good health and CMV-seropositive. CDR3s include the opening cysteine and the closing phenylalanine or tryptophan. The D gene is left open where the match is weak. The listing skips clone size in some rows; elsewhere it reads once, few, many or a size class.

v_gene: TRBV2; j_gene: TRBJ1-2; abundance: -; d_gene: -; CDR3nt: TGTGCCAGCAGTCAGATTTTGACAGGATCCACCTTC; CDR3aa: CASSQILTGSTF
v_gene: TRBV29-1; j_gene: TRBJ2-3; abundance: -; d_gene: TRBD2; CDR3nt: TGCAGCGTTGTTTTTAGCGGGGGTACAGATACGCAGTATTTT; CDR3aa: CSVVFSGGTDTQYF
v_gene: TRBV11-3; j_gene: TRBJ2-7; abundance: -; d_gene: TRBD2; CDR3nt: TGTGCCAGCAGCCTTAGCGGGGGGACCTACGAGCAGTACTTC; CDR3aa: CASSLSGGTYEQYF
v_gene: TRBV9; j_gene: TRBJ2-3; abundance: -; d_gene: -; CDR3nt: TGTGCCAGCAGCGTAGGGCCCAGGGGGGCGAGGACAGATACGCAGTATTTT; CDR3aa: CASSVGPRGARTDTQYF
v_gene: TRBV6-1; j_gene: TRBJ1-1; abundance: -; d_gene: -; CDR3nt: TGTGCCAGCAGTCTACAGCTGAACACTGAAGCTTTCTTT; CDR3aa: CASSLQLNTEAFF
v_gene: TRBV7-2; j_gene: TRBJ1-2; abundance: -; d_gene: -; CDR3nt: TGTGCCAGCAGCTTACCCAGTGGTGGCTACACCTTC; CDR3aa: CASSLPSGGYTF
v_gene: TRBV5-1; j_gene: TRBJ1-6; abundance: -; d_gene: -; CDR3nt: TGCGCCAGCAGCCTGGGCACGGAGGCTGATTCACCCCTCCACTTT; CDR3aa: CASSLGTEADSPLHF
v_gene: TRBV6-1; j_gene: TRBJ2-1; abundance: few; d_gene: -; CDR3nt: TGTGCCAGCAGTGGAGCCGGGACATTCTCCTACAATGAGCAGTTCTTC; CDR3aa: CASSGAGTFSYNEQFF
v_gene: TRBV6-5; j_gene: TRBJ1-2; abundance: -; d_gene: -; CDR3nt: TGTGCCAGCAGCCAACGGACCCTAGCGGGTGGCTACACCTTC; CDR3aa: CASSQRTLAGGYTF
v_gene: TRBV7-2; j_gene: TRBJ2-1; abundance: -; d_gene: TRBD2; CDR3nt: TGTGCCAGCAGCCTCAGCGGGAGGGCCGAATATGAGCAGTTCTTC; CDR3aa: CASSLSGRAEYEQFF
v_gene: TRBV6-1; j_gene: TRBJ2-1; abundance: -; d_gene: TRBD2; CDR3nt: TGTGCCAGCAGTGGAACTCTAGCGGGGGAGCAGTTCTTC; CDR3aa: CASSGTLAGEQFF
v_gene: TRBV5-4; j_gene: TRBJ2-1; abundance: -; d_gene: TRBD2; CDR3nt: TGTGCCAGCAGCCCGGAGAGAGCGGGGGGGCTCAATGAGCAGTTCTTC; CDR3aa: CASSPERAGGLNEQFF
v_gene: TRBV5-4; j_gene: TRBJ2-7; abundance: -; d_gene: TRBD2; CDR3nt: TGTGCCAGCAGCTTGCCGGGAGGCTACGAGCAGTACTTC; CDR3aa: CASSLPGGYEQYF
v_gene: TRBV5-1; j_gene: TRBJ2-7; abundance: -; d_gene: -; CDR3nt: TGCGCCAGCAGCTTGACGGGGGGCGCCTACGAGCAGTACTTC; CDR3aa: CASSLTGGAYEQYF
v_gene: TRBV7-2; j_gene: TRBJ1-5; abundance: -; d_gene: -; CDR3nt: TGTGCCAGCAGCCCCCAGGGTCTTGACAATCAGCCCCAGCATTTT; CDR3aa: CASSPQGLDNQPQHF
v_gene: TRBV5-6; j_gene: TRBJ1-6; abundance: -; d_gene: TRBD1; CDR3nt: TGTGCCAGCAGCGTACTGGACAGGGAGGATTCACCCCTCCACTTT; CDR3aa: CASSVLDREDSPLHF
v_gene: TRBV18; j_gene: TRBJ1-5; abundance: -; d_gene: -; CDR3nt: TGTGCCAGCTCATCACAGGGAGCGGGCAATCAGCCCCAGCATTTT; CDR3aa: CASSSQGAGNQPQHF
v_gene: TRBV6-4; j_gene: TRBJ2-1; abundance: -; d_gene: -; CDR3nt: TGTGCCAGCAGTGCCTCACCAACTAGACCGGAGCAGTTCTTC; CDR3aa: CASSASPTRPEQFF
v_gene: TRBV6-5; j_gene: TRBJ1-1; abundance: -; d_gene: -; CDR3nt: TGTGCCAGCAGTCGACTCGGCACTGAAGCTTTCTTT; CDR3aa: CASSRLGTEAFF
v_gene: TRBV6-1; j_gene: TRBJ2-7; abundance: -; d_gene: TRBD1; CDR3nt: TGTGCCAGCAGCCGGGACAGGGCTACCTACGAGCAGTACTTC; CDR3aa: CASSRDRATYEQYF
v_gene: TRBV19; j_gene: TRBJ1-2; abundance: once; d_gene: TRBD1; CDR3nt: TGTGCCAGTAGTATTCGGAGTGGGACAGGGAGTAGCTATGGCTACACCTTC; CDR3aa: CASSIRSGTGSSYGYTF
v_gene: TRBV7-2; j_gene: TRBJ2-1; abundance: -; d_gene: TRBD2; CDR3nt: TGTGCCAGCAGCCCCCAGGCGGGAGTCTCTTACAATGAGCAGTTCTTC; CDR3aa: CASSPQAGVSYNEQFF
v_gene: TRBV6-1; j_gene: TRBJ2-5; abundance: once; d_gene: TRBD1; CDR3nt: TGTGCCAGCGTCAAGGGGACAGGGCAAGAGACCCAGTACTTC; CDR3aa: CASVKGTGQETQYF
v_gene: TRBV7-8; j_gene: TRBJ2-7; abundance: -; d_gene: TRBD1; CDR3nt: TGTGCCAGCAGCGGCAGCCAGGCAGGGGGCTTATACGAGCAGTACTTC; CDR3aa: CASSGSQAGGLYEQYF
v_gene: TRBV19; j_gene: TRBJ2-1; abundance: -; d_gene: -; CDR3nt: TGTGCCAGTAGTAGAGACAGGTCCCTTGAGCAGTTCTTC; CDR3aa: CASSRDRSLEQFF